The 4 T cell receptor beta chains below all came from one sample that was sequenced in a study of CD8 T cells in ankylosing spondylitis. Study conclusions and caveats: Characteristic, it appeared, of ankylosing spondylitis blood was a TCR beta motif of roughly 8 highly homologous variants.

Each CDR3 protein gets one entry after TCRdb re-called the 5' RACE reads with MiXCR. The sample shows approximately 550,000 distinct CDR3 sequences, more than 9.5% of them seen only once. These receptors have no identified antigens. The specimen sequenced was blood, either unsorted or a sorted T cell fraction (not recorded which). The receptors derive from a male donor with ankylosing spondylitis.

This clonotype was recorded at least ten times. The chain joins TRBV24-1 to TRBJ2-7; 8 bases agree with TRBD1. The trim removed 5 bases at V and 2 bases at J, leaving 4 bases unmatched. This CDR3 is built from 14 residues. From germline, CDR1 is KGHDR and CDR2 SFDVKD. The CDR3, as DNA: TGTGCCACCAGTGGGACAGGGAGGACCTACGAGCAGTACTTC. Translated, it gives CATSGTGRTYEQYF.

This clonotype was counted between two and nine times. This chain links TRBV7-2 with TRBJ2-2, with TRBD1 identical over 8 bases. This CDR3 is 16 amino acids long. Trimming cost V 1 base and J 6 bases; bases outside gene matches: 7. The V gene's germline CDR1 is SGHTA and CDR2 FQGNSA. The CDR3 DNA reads TGTGCCAGCAGCTTAGGAGACAGGGGAGCGGCCGGGGAGCTGTTTTTT. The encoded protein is CASSLGDRGAAGELFF.

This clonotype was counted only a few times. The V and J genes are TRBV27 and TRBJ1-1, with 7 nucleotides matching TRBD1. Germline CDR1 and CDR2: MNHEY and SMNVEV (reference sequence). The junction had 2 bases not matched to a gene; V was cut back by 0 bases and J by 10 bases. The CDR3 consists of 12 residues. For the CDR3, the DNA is TGTGCCAGCAGTTTATCGCAGGGGGGAGCTTTCTTT. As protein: CASSLSQGGAFF.

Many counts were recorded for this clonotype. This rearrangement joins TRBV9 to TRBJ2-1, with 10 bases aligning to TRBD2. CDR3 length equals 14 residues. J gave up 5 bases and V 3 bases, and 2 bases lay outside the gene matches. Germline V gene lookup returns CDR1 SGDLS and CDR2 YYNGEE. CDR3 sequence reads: CASSELAGNNEQFF. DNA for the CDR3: TGTGCCAGCAGCGAACTAGCGGGAAACAATGAGCAGTTCTTC.